These 31 T cell receptor beta chains came from one sample sequenced in a study of blood T cell repertoires in COVID-19. Here immunoSEQ multiplex PCR was the method, and the copy in TCRdb shows in-frame clones only, minus some. The profile shows roughly 340,000 clones, 89% of them singletons. Sequences were obtained from peripheral blood. Receptors originate from a woman aged 25-40 years with COVID-19, enrolled during active disease.

This clone was found a few times. The V call is TRBV13, the J call TRBJ2-2; the match to TRBD2 covers 9 bases. Trimming removed 4 bases from V and 5 bases from J; junction bases left unmatched: 8. This CDR3 region has 16 residues. Germline loops: CDR1 PRHDT, CDR2 FYEKMQ (reference sequence). CDR3 loop: CASSSLTSGRTGELFF. CDR3 coding DNA: TGTGCCAGCAGCTCCCTGACTAGCGGTAGGACCGGGGAGCTGTTTTTT.

With respect to this clone: An end of the junction differs from the germline gene, which may be a read error. The chain carries TRBV4-3 and TRBJ2-3, with 8 bases that match TRBD1. CDR1 LGHNA and CDR2 YSLEER come from the germline V gene. This CDR3 comprises 15 residues. The CDR3, as DNA: TGCGCCAGCAGCCGGACCGGACAGGGCACGGATACGCAGTATTTT. Amino acids: CASSRTGQGTDTQYF.

A remark on this clone: The sample holds other DNA sequences that translate to the same CDR3. The chain carries TRBV7-9 and TRBJ2-1, with 10 bases that match TRBD2. CDR1 and CDR2 (germline): SEHNR, FQNEAQ (reference sequence). V lost 8 bases to trimming and J lost 0 bases; unmatched junction nucleotides: 4. This CDR3 has 15 residues. CDR3 DNA sequence: TGTGCCAGCCTAGCGGGGGCAAGCTCCTACAATGAGCAGTTCTTC. Its protein is CASLAGASSYNEQFF. The full variable domain, completed using reference TRBV7-9 and TRBJ2-1, is DTGVSQNPRHKITKRGQNVTFRCDPISEHNRLYWYRQTLGQGPEFLTYFQNEAQLEKSRLLSDRFSAERPKGSFSTLEIQRTEQGDSAMYLCASLAGASSYNEQFFGPGTRLTVL.

The gene calls are TRBV29-1 and TRBJ2-3; D might be TRBD1 (5 bases). V shed 6 bases and J shed 2 bases, with 12 bases lying between them. This CDR3 has 13 amino acids. The germline V gene encodes CDR1 SQVTM and CDR2 ANQGSEA. The CDR3: CSVKQVVTDTQYF. The CDR3 DNA reads TGCAGCGTCAAACAGGTGGTCACAGATACGCAGTATTTT.

This chain links TRBV25-1 with TRBJ1-6; 7 bases line up with TRBD1. The junction had 4 bases not matched to a gene; V was cut back by 3 bases and J by 8 bases. Looked up from germline, CDR1 is MGHDK and CDR2 is SYGVNS. CDR3 size: 14 residues. CDR3 protein: CASSDWDSDSPLHF. The DNA for the CDR3 is TGTGCCAGCAGTGACTGGGACAGTGATTCACCCCTCCACTTT. Filled out from reference TRBV25-1 and TRBJ1-6, the complete variable domain reads EADIYQTPRYLVIGTGKKITLECSQTMGHDKMYWYQQDPGMELHLIHYSYGVNSTEKGDLSSESTVSRIRTEHFPLTLESARPSHTSQYLCASSDWDSDSPLHFGNGTRLTVT.

The chain uses TRBV20-1 and TRBJ2-3, with D possibly TRBD1 on 6 matching bases. Germline V gene data show CDR1 as DFQATT and CDR2 as SNEGSKA (reference sequence). V was trimmed by 4 bases and J by 2 bases, leaving 16 bases between them. CDR3 length: 15 amino acids. CDR3 in DNA: TGCAGTGCTACTGAAACAGGGATTTCCACAGATACGCAGTATTTT. Translation: CSATETGISTDTQYF.

The rearrangement uses TRBV19 and TRBJ2-2; 7 nucleotides align to TRBD2. CDR1 and CDR2 from the germline V gene are LNHDA and SQIVND (reference sequence). The ends lost 0 bases at V and 10 bases at J; junction bases unmatched: 8. The CDR3 is 15 residues long. CDR3 nucleotide sequence: TGTGCCAGTAGTATAGATCGGAGGGAGGGCGAGGAGCTGTTTTTT. Translated: CASSIDRREGEELFF.

The genes are TRBV2 and TRBJ1-1; D possibly corresponds to TRBD1 (6 bases). The CDR3 consists of 17 residues. The germline CDR1 and CDR2 sequences are SNHLY and FYNNEI. Trimming removed 6 bases at V and 4 bases at J, with 24 bases between. This CDR3 is CASRRTGGEGWGTEAFF. The CDR3 region has the DNA TGTGCCAGCAGACGAACGGGGGGCGAAGGGTGGGGCACTGAAGCTTTCTTT.

The V and J genes are TRBV7-9 and TRBJ1-2; tentatively, D is TRBD1 (6 bases). Trimming removed 1 base at V and 8 bases at J, with 20 bases between. This CDR3 contains 16 residues. Germline V CDR1 and CDR2: SEHNR, FQNEAQ (reference sequence). DNA for the CDR3: TGTGCCAGCAGCTTAGTGGGGGGGCCCACCGCTCAAGGCTACACCTTC. The encoded protein is CASSLVGGPTAQGYTF. Combining the CDR3 with reference TRBV7-9 and TRBJ1-2 gives the whole variable domain DTGVSQNPRHKITKRGQNVTFRCDPISEHNRLYWYRQTLGQGPEFLTYFQNEAQLEKSRLLSDRFSAERPKGSFSTLEIQRTEQGDSAMYLCASSLVGGPTAQGYTFGSGTRLTVV.

The chain's CDR3 is CASSIPGSYNEQFF. The CDR3, as DNA: TGTGCCAGCAGTATCCCGGGCTCCTACAATGAGCAGTTCTTC. The chain joins TRBV27 to TRBJ2-1; no clear D. Germline assignment: CDR1 MNHEY and CDR2 SMNVEV (reference sequence). The V end lost 5 bases, the J end lost 0 bases, and 8 bases lay between the germline ends. The CDR3 contains 14 residues.

This chain connects TRBV10-3 to TRBJ1-4; D perhaps matches TRBD1 (5 bases). The V and J ends lost 8 bases and 5 bases respectively, with 9 bases between them. In germline, CDR1 is ENHRY, CDR2 SYGVKD. This CDR3 comprises 12 residues. CDR3 bases: TGTGCCATCGGGGCAGGGAATGAAAAACTGTTTTTT. Translating it yields CAIGAGNEKLFF.

This chain links TRBV5-1 with TRBJ1-1, with TRBD1 identical over 7 bases. The CDR3 runs 14 residues. The V gene end was trimmed by 4 bases and the J gene end by 1 base; junction bases not matched to a gene: 4. The V gene's germline CDR1 is SGHRS and CDR2 YFSETQ. CDR3: CASSRGQKNTEAFF. The CDR3 DNA is TGCGCCAGCAGCCGGGGACAGAAGAACACTGAAGCTTTCTTT.

The genes are TRBV5-1 and TRBJ2-7, with D perhaps matching TRBD1 (6 bases). CDR1 and CDR2 (germline): SGHRS, YFSETQ. CDR3 length: 14 residues. The V and J ends lost 4 bases and 3 bases respectively, with 14 bases between them. This CDR3 reads CASSNGGTGYEQYF. The CDR3 coding sequence is TGCGCCAGCAGCAATGGGGGCACGGGCTACGAGCAGTACTTC.

The chain employs TRBV5-1 and TRBJ2-3, with TRBD2 matching over 10 bases. In germline, CDR1 is SGHRS, CDR2 YFSETQ. With V trimmed by 2 bases and J by 2 bases, 5 bases remained unmatched. CDR3 length: 16 amino acids. This chain's CDR3 is CASSLGGLADTDTQYF. DNA for the CDR3: TGCGCCAGCAGCTTAGGCGGACTAGCGGACACAGATACGCAGTATTTT.

V is TRBV5-4 and J is TRBJ2-5, with D possibly TRBD2 on 6 matching bases. CDR3 length: 16 residues. CDR1 and CDR2 from the germline V gene are SGHNT and YYREEE (reference sequence). V lost 2 bases and J lost 2, with 16 bases in between. The CDR3 region has the DNA TGTGCCAGCAGCTTCGGGAGTCGGCCCGGGCAAGAGACCCAGTACTTC. Translation: CASSFGSRPGQETQYF.

The chain couples TRBV19 to TRBJ1-2; TRBD1 is a possible D gene (5 bases). Germline V gene sequence: CDR1 LNHDA, CDR2 SQIVND (reference sequence). V was trimmed by 2 bases and J by 6 bases, leaving 10 bases between them. This CDR3 is 13 amino acids long. This CDR3 is CASSISTVDGYTF. CDR3 in DNA: TGTGCCAGTAGTATATCGACAGTCGATGGCTACACCTTC.

The chain couples TRBV4-1 to TRBJ1-1; no reliable D call. The CDR3 covers 15 residues. Germline V gene sequence: CDR1 MGHRA, CDR2 YSYEKL. V lost 0 bases, J lost 4 bases, and 12 bases lay in between. CDR3 amino acids: CASSQEYLAVTEAFF. CDR3 DNA sequence: TGCGCCAGCAGCCAAGAATATTTGGCAGTCACTGAAGCTTTCTTT.

As DNA, the CDR3 is TGTGCCACCAGCAGAGCGGACAGGGGACAAGGGGACTATGGCTACACCTTC. It is translated as CATSRADRGQGDYGYTF. This chain uses TRBV15 with TRBJ1-2; 9 bases are a match to TRBD1. The CDR3 extends over 17 amino acids. V was pared by 1 base and J by 3 bases, with 9 bases of the junction left unmatched. Germline V gene lookup returns CDR1 LNHNV and CDR2 YYDKDF (reference sequence).

The gene calls are TRBV2 and TRBJ1-2; 8 nucleotides align to TRBD1. The germline V gene has CDR1 SNHLY and CDR2 FYNNEI. CDR3 size: 13 residues. V was clipped by 6 bases and J by 4 bases; unmatched bases: 4. In nucleotides, the CDR3 is TGTGCCAGCAGGCTGGGACAGGTCTATGGCTACACCTTC. It codes for CASRLGQVYGYTF. The variable domain in full, completed from reference TRBV2 and TRBJ1-2, reads EPEVTQTPSHQVTQMGQEVILRCVPISNHLYFYWYRQILGQKVEFLVSFYNNEISEKSEIFDDQFSVERPDGSNFTLKIRSTKLEDSAMYFCASRLGQVYGYTFGSGTRLTVV.

J is TRBJ2-1 and V is TRBV5-5; 8 bases fit TRBD2. Germline CDR1 SGHKS, CDR2 YYEKEE (reference sequence). After removal of 0 bases from V and 6 bases from J, the junction contained 11 bases not matched to a gene. The CDR3 consists of 17 residues. Here the CDR3 DNA reads TGTGCCAGCAGCTTGGACCCATCAGCGGGGGTTTTCAATGAGCAGTTCTTC. It yields the protein CASSLDPSAGVFNEQFF.

The chain combines TRBV7-2 with TRBJ2-3, with D possibly TRBD1 on 6 matching bases. CDR1 SGHTA and CDR2 FQGNSA come from the germline V gene. Trimming left V 5 bases short and J 1 base short, with 13 bases between. The CDR3 contains 15 residues. The DNA of the CDR3 is TGTGCCAGCAGCGGCCGGAGACAGGGCACAGATACGCAGTATTTT. It yields the protein CASSGRRQGTDTQYF. Together with reference TRBV7-2 and TRBJ2-3, the CDR3 gives the full variable domain: GAGVSQSPSNKVTEKGKDVELRCDPISGHTALYWYRQSLGQGLEFLIYFQGNSAPDKSGLPSDRFSAERTGGSVSTLTIQRTQQEDSAVYLCASSGRRQGTDTQYFGPGTRLTVL.

The rearrangement links TRBV2 to TRBJ2-1; D is undetermined. In germline, CDR1 is SNHLY, CDR2 FYNNEI. Trimming shortened V by 8 bases and J by 7 bases, and 6 bases separated the two germline ends. The CDR3 has 10 amino acids. DNA for the CDR3: TGTGCCAGCGGCTGGAATGAGCAGTTCTTC. Its translation: CASGWNEQFF.

V is TRBV4-3 and J is TRBJ2-7; 8 bases are a match to TRBD2. The CDR3 contains 16 residues. V shed 0 bases and J 0 bases; nucleotides not matched to a gene: 4. Per the germline V gene, CDR1 is LGHNA and CDR2 is YSLEER. The CDR3 coding sequence is TGCGCCAGCAGCCAAGATAATAGCGGGGCCTCCTACGAGCAGTACTTC. It is translated as CASSQDNSGASYEQYF.

J is TRBJ2-3 and V is TRBV7-2, with no clear D. Germline CDR1 is SGHTA and CDR2 is FQGNSA. V gave up 1 base and J gave up 4 bases, with 9 bases separating them. CDR3 length: 14 amino acids. CDR3 protein: CASSLDAVADTQYF. The CDR3 bases are TGTGCCAGCAGCTTAGATGCGGTGGCAGATACGCAGTATTTT.

This clone was detected a few times. The chain recombines TRBV2 with TRBJ2-5; unclear D gene. The V end lost 1 base, the J end lost 5 bases, and 11 bases lay between the germline ends. Germline assignment: CDR1 SNHLY and CDR2 FYNNEI. The CDR3 has 14 amino acids. In DNA, the CDR3 is TGTGCCAGCAGTGAAGGGAGAAACGGGGAGACCCAGTACTTC. Its translation is CASSEGRNGETQYF.

This clone has a single count. CDR3 in DNA: TGTGCCAGCAAACCGACCCGGGACAGGGAGTCTTTGGGAGATACGCAGTATTTT. Translating gives CASKPTRDRESLGDTQYF. The V gene is TRBV27, the J gene TRBJ2-3; 9 positions match TRBD1. V lost 7 bases, J lost 5 bases, and 19 bases stayed unmatched. The CDR3 runs 18 residues. Germline assignment: CDR1 MNHEY and CDR2 SMNVEV (reference sequence).

The V and J genes are TRBV28 and TRBJ1-1; 7 bases match TRBD1. CDR1 and CDR2 from the germline V gene are MDHEN and SYDVKM. The CDR3 loop spans 15 amino acids. V dropped 5 bases and J dropped 3; count of bases not matched to a gene: 9. CDR3: CASSPLGQGDTEAFF. For the CDR3, the DNA is TGTGCCAGCAGTCCCCTCGGGCAGGGGGACACTGAAGCTTTCTTT.

The gene calls are TRBV30 and TRBJ2-7; 8 nucleotides line up with TRBD1. This CDR3 is 13 amino acids long. The V gene end was trimmed by 2 bases and the J gene end by 5 bases; junction bases not matched to a gene: 5. Germline V gene lookup returns CDR1 GTSNPN and CDR2 SVGIG (reference sequence). The CDR3 reads CAWSHGQGDEQYV. In DNA, the CDR3 is TGTGCCTGGAGTCACGGACAGGGAGACGAGCAGTACGTC.

Note on this clone: Germline is not matched at one junction end, which may reflect a read error. The V gene is TRBV7-7, the J gene TRBJ1-2; 8 nucleotides align to TRBD1. The germline V gene has CDR1 SSHAT and CDR2 FNYEAQ (reference sequence). The CDR3 runs 14 residues. The CDR3 DNA is TGTGCTAGCAGCGCCGGACAGGGCCCGAATGGCTACACCTTC. Encoded protein: CASSAGQGPNGYTF. Drawing the rest from reference TRBV7-7 and TRBJ1-2, the complete variable domain is GAGVSQSPRYKVTKRGQDVTLRCDPISSHATLYWYQQALGQGPEFLTYFNYEAQPDKSGLPSDRFSAERPEGSISTLTIQRTEQRDSAMYRCASSAGQGPNGYTFGSGTRLTVV.

J is TRBJ2-1 and V is TRBV2; 10 bases agree with TRBD2. From germline, CDR1 is SNHLY and CDR2 FYNNEI. J was trimmed by 10 bases and V by 5 bases; bases with no gene match: 5. The CDR3 covers 13 residues. CDR3 loop: CASSPGLAFEQFF. For the CDR3, the DNA is TGTGCCAGCAGTCCGGGACTAGCGTTCGAGCAGTTCTTC. Full variable domain (missing parts from reference TRBV2 and TRBJ2-1): EPEVTQTPSHQVTQMGQEVILRCVPISNHLYFYWYRQILGQKVEFLVSFYNNEISEKSEIFDDQFSVERPDGSNFTLKIRSTKLEDSAMYFCASSPGLAFEQFFGPGTRLTVL.

The V call is TRBV4-3, the J call TRBJ2-1; TRBD2 matches at 11 bases. The germline V gene has CDR1 LGHNA and CDR2 YSLEER. Germline trimming cut 2 bases from V and 9 bases from J; bases unmatched to any gene: 9. The CDR3 is 16 residues long. The CDR3 nucleotides are TGCGCCAGCAGCCAATCCATAGCGGGGGGGCTTAGTGAGCAGTTCTTC. It specifies CASSQSIAGGLSEQFF.